This T cell receptor beta chain is from a study of human T cells and chemical hapten exposure. General observations from the study: The immune response of these alopecia patients might not match healthy individuals'.

This clonotype came up many times. The antigen remains unidentified. TCRdb reprocessed the RACE reads via MiXCR and lists one record per CDR3 protein. This sample has roughly 380,000 distinct CDR3 sequences, with approximately 5% found just once. The sample's time point: patch test 1, 2 weeks after DPC sensitization. Treatment specified: therapeutic diphenylcyclopropenone sensitization with weekly scalp DPC. The TCR originated in a woman aged 45 to 65 with alopecia areata. Some clones in this sample may be carry-over from other donors' samples. Sequencing was performed on whole blood, taken in connection with sensitization to the hapten diphenylcyclopropenone (DPC).

In nucleotides, the CDR3 is TGTGCCAGCAGCTTCTCCCCGGCCGTCCAAGAGACCCAGTACTTC. Protein: CASSFSPAVQETQYF. The V and J genes are TRBV7-7 and TRBJ2-5; D not certain. Germline V CDR1 and CDR2: SSHAT, FNYEAQ (reference sequence). This CDR3 has 15 amino acids. Trimming removed 3 bases from V and 1 base from J, with 12 bases in between.